This T cell receptor (beta chain) was documented in a study of early T cells in non-severe SARS-CoV-2 infection. Across the whole study: Sequencing targeted bulk RNA from unsorted whole blood, leaving chains unpaired.

In the library, individual cDNA molecules carried attached unique molecular identifiers. TCRdb re-called the 5' RACE reads through MiXCR, storing one row per CDR3 protein. The sample holds some 54,000 distinct CDR3 sequences, around 10% seen once. This clonotype was picked up many times. Its specificity is unknown. Notes on the study in general: Clonotype matching in VDJdb favored anti-spike CD8 responses and did not capture private and CD4 specificities.

The CDR3 sequence is 12 residues long. In germline, CDR1 is SGHTA, CDR2 FQGNSA. V was cut by 6 bases and J by 2 bases, with 7 bases left in between. The sample was whole blood. This chain connects TRBV7-2 to TRBJ2-5, with D possibly being TRBD2 (5 bases). This TCR was recovered from an adult who was a healthcare worker with PCR-confirmed SARS-CoV-2 infection or an uninfected control (not recorded which). The DNA for the CDR3 is TGTGCCAGCAGGGAGGCACAAGAGACCCAGTACTTC. It encodes CASREAQETQYF.